The rows below give T cell receptor beta chains drawn from one sample of a study of neurological immune-mediated disorders. TCRdb re-called the 5' RACE reads with MiXCR, one entry per CDR3 protein. The table lists 84,000 or so distinct CDR3 sequences, roughly 4.5% of them singletons, with around 6% in the top ten. The sample comprised PBMCs. Every receptor here comes from an older woman with multiple sclerosis. CDR3s include the opening cysteine and the closing phenylalanine or tryptophan. Each record gives: V gene, J gene, clone size, D gene, CDR3 DNA, CDR3 protein. The D gene is left open where the match is weak. Clone size is stated in some rows and not others, as once, few, many or a class when expanded.

v_call: TRBV5-1; j_call: TRBJ2-5; clone_size: NA; d_call: NA; cdr3_nt: TGCGCCAGCAGCTTAACCAACGGGGCCGAGGAGACCCAGTACTTC; cdr3_aa: CASSLTNGAEETQYF
v_call: TRBV20-1; j_call: TRBJ2-1; clone_size: many; d_call: TRBD1; cdr3_nt: TGCAGTGCGAGGGACAGGGGGCAGTTAGGTGAGCAGTTCTTC; cdr3_aa: CSARDRGQLGEQFF
v_call: TRBV5-1; j_call: TRBJ2-6; clone_size: many; d_call: NA; cdr3_nt: TGCGCCAGCAGCGCACAGGGTAGTGGGGCCAACGTCCTGACTTTC; cdr3_aa: CASSAQGSGANVLTF
v_call: TRBV6-5; j_call: TRBJ1-2; clone_size: many; d_call: TRBD1; cdr3_nt: TGTGCCAGCAGTTTGTCAGGGGGCGGCTATGGCTACACCTTC; cdr3_aa: CASSLSGGGYGYTF
v_call: TRBV11-2; j_call: TRBJ2-3; clone_size: many; d_call: TRBD1; cdr3_nt: TGTGCCAGCAGCTTAGAGACCGGGACAGTCGATACGCAGTATTTT; cdr3_aa: CASSLETGTVDTQYF
v_call: TRBV7-9; j_call: TRBJ2-1; clone_size: many; d_call: NA; cdr3_nt: TGTGCCAGCAGCTTATTCCTGGGGGGAAATGAGCAGTTCTTC; cdr3_aa: CASSLFLGGNEQFF
v_call: TRBV4-1; j_call: TRBJ1-3; clone_size: many; d_call: NA; cdr3_nt: TGCGCCAGCAGCCAAGATTGGACCTCTGGAAACACCATATATTTT; cdr3_aa: CASSQDWTSGNTIYF
v_call: TRBV4-1; j_call: TRBJ1-2; clone_size: many; d_call: NA; cdr3_nt: TGCGCCAGCAGCCAAGATGGGGGGGGCCGCCTCTATGGCTACACCTTC; cdr3_aa: CASSQDGGGRLYGYTF
v_call: TRBV10-3; j_call: TRBJ2-3; clone_size: many; d_call: NA; cdr3_nt: TGTGCCATCAGTGAGTCCCCGGGCTCGGCCTTCTCAGATACGCAGTATTTT; cdr3_aa: CAISESPGSAFSDTQYF
v_call: TRBV7-2; j_call: TRBJ2-5; clone_size: many; d_call: TRBD2; cdr3_nt: TGTGCCAGCAGCTTACCCGGCCTAGCGGGGCCAGAGACCCAGTACTTC; cdr3_aa: CASSLPGLAGPETQYF
v_call: TRBV12-3/TRBV12-4; j_call: TRBJ2-5; clone_size: many; d_call: TRBD2; cdr3_nt: TGTGCCAGCAGACCCACCGGGACTAGCGGGGAGACCCAGTACTTC; cdr3_aa: CASRPTGTSGETQYF
v_call: TRBV12-3/TRBV12-4; j_call: TRBJ2-7; clone_size: many; d_call: NA; cdr3_nt: TGTGCCAGCAGTTTAGAAATCCACGAGCAGTACTTC; cdr3_aa: CASSLEIHEQYF
v_call: TRBV5-1; j_call: TRBJ1-4; clone_size: many; d_call: NA; cdr3_nt: TGCGCCAGCAGCCTTATGGGATCGACCGCAACTAATGAAAAACTGTTTTTT; cdr3_aa: CASSLMGSTATNEKLFF
v_call: TRBV5-1; j_call: TRBJ2-1; clone_size: many; d_call: TRBD1; cdr3_nt: TGCGCCAGCAGCTTGGGGTCCAGGGGGCTGAATGAGCAGTTCTTC; cdr3_aa: CASSLGSRGLNEQFF
v_call: TRBV5-1; j_call: TRBJ2-1; clone_size: NA; d_call: NA; cdr3_nt: TGCGCCAGCAGCTTAGGTGGGGGGGCCAATGAGCAGTTCTTC; cdr3_aa: CASSLGGGANEQFF
v_call: TRBV5-6; j_call: TRBJ2-7; clone_size: NA; d_call: TRBD1; cdr3_nt: TGTGTCAGCAGCTTAATACAGGGGGCCCCCTGGGACGAGCAGTACTTC; cdr3_aa: CVSSLIQGAPWDEQYF
v_call: TRBV20-1; j_call: TRBJ1-5; clone_size: many; d_call: NA; cdr3_nt: TGCAGTGCTAGATCTACAGGGAAAGGCAATCAGCCCCAGCATTTT; cdr3_aa: CSARSTGKGNQPQHF
v_call: TRBV12-3/TRBV12-4; j_call: TRBJ2-6; clone_size: many; d_call: NA; cdr3_nt: TGTGCCAGCAGTTTAGCGGGTTCTGGGGCCAACGTCCTGACTTTC; cdr3_aa: CASSLAGSGANVLTF
v_call: TRBV12-3/TRBV12-4; j_call: TRBJ2-7; clone_size: many; d_call: TRBD2; cdr3_nt: TGTGCCAGCAGTCTGCAGCGGGGGGGTCCTGGAGAGCAGTACTTC; cdr3_aa: CASSLQRGGPGEQYF
v_call: TRBV7-9; j_call: TRBJ2-2; clone_size: many; d_call: NA; cdr3_nt: TGTGCCAGCAGCTTAGTTGACAGCACCGGGGAGCTGTTTTTT; cdr3_aa: CASSLVDSTGELFF
v_call: TRBV24-1; j_call: TRBJ1-2; clone_size: many; d_call: TRBD1; cdr3_nt: TGTGCCACCAGTGACCCAGGACAGGGGGCAGATGGCTACACCTTC; cdr3_aa: CATSDPGQGADGYTF
v_call: TRBV19; j_call: TRBJ1-2; clone_size: few; d_call: TRBD1; cdr3_nt: TGTGCCAGCACGGGACAGGGGGCTTATGGCTACACCTTC; cdr3_aa: CASTGQGAYGYTF
v_call: TRBV29-1; j_call: TRBJ1-1; clone_size: many; d_call: NA; cdr3_nt: TGCAGTCTCATCACTGGGAACACTGAAGCTTTCTTT; cdr3_aa: CSLITGNTEAFF
v_call: TRBV12-3/TRBV12-4; j_call: TRBJ2-7; clone_size: many; d_call: NA; cdr3_nt: TGTGCCAGCAGTTTACAGGCCTACGAGCAGTACTTC; cdr3_aa: CASSLQAYEQYF
v_call: TRBV7-8; j_call: TRBJ1-5; clone_size: NA; d_call: NA; cdr3_nt: TGTGCCAGCAGCATCCCCTCCCGGAAAGGAACTAGCAATCAGCCCCAGCATTTT; cdr3_aa: CASSIPSRKGTSNQPQHF
v_call: TRBV5-1; j_call: TRBJ1-4; clone_size: many; d_call: NA; cdr3_nt: TGCGCCAGCAGAATCGGGAGGGCCGATAATGAAAAACTGTTTTTT; cdr3_aa: CASRIGRADNEKLFF
v_call: TRBV25-1; j_call: TRBJ1-2; clone_size: many; d_call: TRBD1; cdr3_nt: TGTGCCAGCAGTTCCACAGGGGACGCCTATGGCTACACCTTC; cdr3_aa: CASSSTGDAYGYTF
v_call: TRBV29-1; j_call: TRBJ2-7; clone_size: many; d_call: NA; cdr3_nt: TGCAGCGCCGGGGGGCGACAGGGCTACGAGCAGTACTTC; cdr3_aa: CSAGGRQGYEQYF
v_call: TRBV5-1; j_call: TRBJ2-7; clone_size: few; d_call: TRBD1; cdr3_nt: TGCGCCAGCAGCTTAAAATTGAGGGACAGCGCCTACGAGCAGTACTTC; cdr3_aa: CASSLKLRDSAYEQYF
v_call: TRBV5-1; j_call: TRBJ2-1; clone_size: many; d_call: NA; cdr3_nt: TGCGCCAGCAGCTTGGGGGGCTTAGGGTGGAATGAGCAGTTCTTC; cdr3_aa: CASSLGGLGWNEQFF
v_call: TRBV5-1; j_call: TRBJ1-1; clone_size: many; d_call: NA; cdr3_nt: TGCGCCAGCAGCTTAGACCCCCCGAGCACTGAAGCTTTCTTT; cdr3_aa: CASSLDPPSTEAFF
v_call: TRBV20-1; j_call: TRBJ2-3; clone_size: many; d_call: TRBD2; cdr3_nt: TGCAGTGCTAGAGTGGGCGGGGGGGCAACAGATACGCAGTATTTT; cdr3_aa: CSARVGGGATDTQYF
v_call: TRBV27; j_call: TRBJ2-7; clone_size: many; d_call: TRBD1; cdr3_nt: TGTGCCAGCAGTTTATCGTGGACAGGGGCCTACGAGCAGTACTTC; cdr3_aa: CASSLSWTGAYEQYF
v_call: TRBV28; j_call: TRBJ2-7; clone_size: many; d_call: NA; cdr3_nt: TGTGCCAGCAGTTTATCTGGCACTACCTACGAGCAGTACTTC; cdr3_aa: CASSLSGTTYEQYF
v_call: TRBV6-4; j_call: TRBJ2-1; clone_size: many; d_call: TRBD2; cdr3_nt: TGTGCCAGCAGTGATCACGGGACTAGCGTTCGAAATGAGCAGTTCTTC; cdr3_aa: CASSDHGTSVRNEQFF
v_call: TRBV12-3/TRBV12-4; j_call: TRBJ2-5; clone_size: many; d_call: NA; cdr3_nt: TGTGCCAGCAGGGTTCTAGAGACCCAGTACTTC; cdr3_aa: CASRVLETQYF
v_call: TRBV5-1; j_call: TRBJ2-7; clone_size: many; d_call: TRBD1; cdr3_nt: TGCGCCAGCAGCGGGATCGAGACAGGGGATACCTACGAGCAGTACTTC; cdr3_aa: CASSGIETGDTYEQYF
v_call: TRBV20-1; j_call: TRBJ1-4; clone_size: many; d_call: TRBD1; cdr3_nt: TGCAGTGCTCTCCCCGGGACAGGGGATGGAAAACTGTTTTTT; cdr3_aa: CSALPGTGDGKLFF
v_call: TRBV7-9; j_call: TRBJ2-3; clone_size: many; d_call: NA; cdr3_nt: TGTGCCAGCAGCTTATTAGCGAGGTCTAGCACAGATACGCAGTATTTT; cdr3_aa: CASSLLARSSTDTQYF
v_call: TRBV11-2; j_call: TRBJ2-5; clone_size: many; d_call: NA; cdr3_nt: TGTGCCAGCAGCTTACCTGATCAAGAGACCCAGTACTTC; cdr3_aa: CASSLPDQETQYF
v_call: TRBV4-1; j_call: TRBJ1-6; clone_size: many; d_call: NA; cdr3_nt: TGCGCCAGCAGCCGAACCACAGGAGACAATAATTCACCCCTCCACTTT; cdr3_aa: CASSRTTGDNNSPLHF
v_call: TRBV20-1; j_call: TRBJ1-3; clone_size: many; d_call: NA; cdr3_nt: TGCAGTGCTAGCGGGGGACGTGAGGGAAACACCATATATTTT; cdr3_aa: CSASGGREGNTIYF
v_call: TRBV12-3/TRBV12-4; j_call: TRBJ2-1; clone_size: many; d_call: NA; cdr3_nt: TGTGCCAGCAGTTCTCAGATGGACAATGAGCAGTTCTTC; cdr3_aa: CASSSQMDNEQFF
v_call: TRBV20-1; j_call: TRBJ1-1; clone_size: many; d_call: NA; cdr3_nt: TGCAGTGCTAGAGATCGAGGGCTCCGGGATTTGAACACTGAAGCTTTCTTT; cdr3_aa: CSARDRGLRDLNTEAFF
v_call: TRBV20-1; j_call: TRBJ2-7; clone_size: many; d_call: TRBD2; cdr3_nt: TGCAGTGCTAGTCGGGACTATCGGACGCAGTACTTC; cdr3_aa: CSASRDYRTQYF
v_call: TRBV7-7; j_call: TRBJ2-5; clone_size: many; d_call: NA; cdr3_nt: TGTGCTAGCAGCTTCGCTCGGTCAGAGACCCAGTACTTC; cdr3_aa: CASSFARSETQYF
v_call: TRBV20-1; j_call: TRBJ1-5; clone_size: many; d_call: TRBD1; cdr3_nt: TGCAGTGCCGACGATAAGACAGGGGGCGCCGGCAATCAGCCCCAGCATTTT; cdr3_aa: CSADDKTGGAGNQPQHF
v_call: TRBV7-6; j_call: TRBJ1-5; clone_size: many; d_call: TRBD1; cdr3_nt: TGTGCCAGCAGCTTTTCTCCGGGACAGGGTATTCAGCCCCAGCATTTT; cdr3_aa: CASSFSPGQGIQPQHF
v_call: TRBV28; j_call: TRBJ2-3; clone_size: many; d_call: NA; cdr3_nt: TGTGCCAGCAAGCGGGTTTTTAGCACAGATACGCAGTATTTT; cdr3_aa: CASKRVFSTDTQYF
v_call: TRBV7-6; j_call: TRBJ1-5; clone_size: many; d_call: NA; cdr3_nt: TGTGCCAGCAGCTTAGGAAGAGGGGGACCGTCCCAGCATTTT; cdr3_aa: CASSLGRGGPSQHF
v_call: TRBV7-9; j_call: TRBJ2-1; clone_size: many; d_call: TRBD2; cdr3_nt: TGTGCCAGCAGCTCTGGACTAGCGGGGCTAAATGAGCAGTTCTTC; cdr3_aa: CASSSGLAGLNEQFF
v_call: TRBV5-6; j_call: TRBJ2-2; clone_size: many; d_call: NA; cdr3_nt: TGTGCCAGCAGCTGGGGACGGAGGAACACCGGGGAGCTGTTTTTT; cdr3_aa: CASSWGRRNTGELFF
v_call: TRBV5-1; j_call: TRBJ1-4; clone_size: many; d_call: NA; cdr3_nt: TGCGCCAGCAGCTTGGGGACCTACAATAATGAAAAACTGTTTTTT; cdr3_aa: CASSLGTYNNEKLFF
v_call: TRBV7-2; j_call: TRBJ2-1; clone_size: many; d_call: NA; cdr3_nt: TGTGCCAGCAGCCCCCCGAACGGGGCTAGGATGTGGAATGAGCAGTTCTTC; cdr3_aa: CASSPPNGARMWNEQFF
v_call: TRBV5-1; j_call: TRBJ1-1; clone_size: many; d_call: TRBD1; cdr3_nt: TGCGCCAGCAGCCCGAAACGCGAGGGGGCCCCGAACACTGAAGCTTTCTTT; cdr3_aa: CASSPKREGAPNTEAFF
v_call: TRBV25-1; j_call: TRBJ2-6; clone_size: many; d_call: NA; cdr3_nt: TGTGCCAGCAGTGAATACGTATTAAATGGGGCCAACGTCCTGACTTTC; cdr3_aa: CASSEYVLNGANVLTF
v_call: TRBV5-5; j_call: TRBJ1-1; clone_size: many; d_call: NA; cdr3_nt: TGTGCCAGCAGCTTCGGGGAGGGCACTGAAGCTTTCTTT; cdr3_aa: CASSFGEGTEAFF
v_call: TRBV5-1; j_call: TRBJ2-3; clone_size: many; d_call: NA; cdr3_nt: TGCGCCAGCAGCTTGAACACAGATACGCAGTATTTT; cdr3_aa: CASSLNTDTQYF
v_call: TRBV7-9; j_call: TRBJ2-5; clone_size: many; d_call: TRBD2; cdr3_nt: TGTGCCAGCCGGGGGGGAATGCGAGAGACCCAGTACTTC; cdr3_aa: CASRGGMRETQYF
v_call: TRBV4-1; j_call: TRBJ2-5; clone_size: many; d_call: TRBD1; cdr3_nt: TGCGCCAGCAGCCAACCAGGGACAGGGGAGACCCAGTACTTC; cdr3_aa: CASSQPGTGETQYF